Below, 5 T cell receptor beta chains from the same sample are listed, as sequenced in a study of metastatic and nonmetastatic thyroid tumors. No patient had received any treatment before thyroid surgery. TCRdb recomputed clones from the PCR reads via MiXCR. The sample carries 15,000 to 20,000 clones, roughly 12% recorded once. The source material was blood. Receptors were obtained from a female donor with papillary thyroid cancer or a benign thyroid nodule (not recorded which). Some clones in this sample may be carry-over from other donors' samples.

This clone was detected only a few times. The junction and the germline gene differ at one end; a read error may be behind it. This rearrangement joins TRBV6-9 to TRBJ2-5, with 7 bases that match TRBD2. CDR1 and CDR2 (germline): MNHGY, SVAAGI. The CDR3 is 16 residues long. CDR3 protein: CASRHIAAGPQETQYF. The CDR3 nucleotides read TGCGCCAGCAGACATATCGCAGCGGGGCCCCAAGAGACCCAGTACTTC.

This rearrangement joins TRBV27 to TRBJ1-2; D gene unclear. Trimming left V 7 bases short and J 0 bases short, with 15 bases between. There are 15 residues in the CDR3. Germline CDR1 reads MNHEY; CDR2 reads SMNVEV (reference sequence). In DNA, the CDR3 is TGTGCCAGCACCAAAACGCCGGGGACTAACTATGGCTACACCTTC. It is translated as CASTKTPGTNYGYTF.

In this sample, this clone turned up many times. The chain uses TRBV6-2 or TRBV6-3 and TRBJ1-4, with 8 bases identical to TRBD1. The germline V gene has CDR1 MNHEY and CDR2 SVGEGT. Unmatched junction bases numbered 10, after V lost 6 bases and J lost 7 bases. This CDR3 contains 15 residues. The CDR3: CASSPGQGGSEKLFF. The CDR3, as DNA: TGTGCCAGCAGCCCTGGACAGGGAGGAAGTGAAAAACTGTTTTTT.

This clone was found a few times. V gene TRBV6-1 combines with J gene TRBJ2-7, with 9 bases lining up with TRBD1. The CDR3 extends over 17 amino acids. V lost 4 bases to trimming and J lost 6 bases; unmatched junction nucleotides: 16. Germline-derived CDR1 and CDR2 are MNHNS and SASEGT. The CDR3 is CASSGDDRGVHSGEQYF. The DNA of the CDR3 is TGTGCCAGCAGTGGGGACGACAGGGGGGTTCATTCGGGCGAGCAGTACTTC.

On this clone: Its ends do not fully match the called genes, so a read error is possible. DNA of the CDR3: TGTGCCAGTAGTTTAGAGGGGAACAATGAGCATCTCTTC. It translates to CASSLEGNNEHLF. The chain combines TRBV12-3 or TRBV12-4 with TRBJ2-1; D is perhaps TRBD1 or TRBD2 (5 bases each). The CDR3 runs 13 residues.